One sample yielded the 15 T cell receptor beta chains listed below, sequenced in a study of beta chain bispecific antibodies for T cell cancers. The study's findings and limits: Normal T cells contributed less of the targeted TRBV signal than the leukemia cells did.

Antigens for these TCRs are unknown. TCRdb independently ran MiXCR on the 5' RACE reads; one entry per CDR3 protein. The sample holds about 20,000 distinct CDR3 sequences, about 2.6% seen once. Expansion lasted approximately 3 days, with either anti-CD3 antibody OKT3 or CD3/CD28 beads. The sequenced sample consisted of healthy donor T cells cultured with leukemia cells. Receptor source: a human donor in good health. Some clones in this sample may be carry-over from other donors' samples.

CDR3 DNA sequence: TGTGCCAGCCTCGGTAGCTCCTACAATGAGCAGTTCTTC. Translated: CASLGSSYNEQFF. The chain carries TRBV2 and TRBJ2-1; D gene unclear. The germline V and J ends were trimmed by 8 bases and 0 bases, with 8 bases remaining between them. The CDR3 spans 13 residues. CDR1 and CDR2 from the germline V gene are SNHLY and FYNNEI.

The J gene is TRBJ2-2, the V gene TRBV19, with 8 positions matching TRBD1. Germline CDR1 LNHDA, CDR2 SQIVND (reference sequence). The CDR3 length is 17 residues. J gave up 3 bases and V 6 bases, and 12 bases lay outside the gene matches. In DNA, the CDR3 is TGTGCCAGTAGGAGATGGGCGGGACAGGACCACACCGGGGAGCTGTTTTTT. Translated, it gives CASRRWAGQDHTGELFF. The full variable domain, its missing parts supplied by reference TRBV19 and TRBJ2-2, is DGGITQSPKYLFRKEGQNVTLSCEQNLNHDAMYWYRQDPGQGLRLIYYSQIVNDFQKGDIAEGYSVSREKKESFPLTVTSAQKNPTAFYLCASRRWAGQDHTGELFFGEGSRLTVL.

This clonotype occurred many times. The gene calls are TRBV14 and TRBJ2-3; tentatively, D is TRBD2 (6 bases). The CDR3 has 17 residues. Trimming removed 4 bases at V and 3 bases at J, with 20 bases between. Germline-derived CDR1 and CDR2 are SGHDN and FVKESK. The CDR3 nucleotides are TGTGCCAGCAGCCTACCCACGGGGGTCGGAACGACAGATACGCAGTATTTT. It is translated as CASSLPTGVGTTDTQYF.

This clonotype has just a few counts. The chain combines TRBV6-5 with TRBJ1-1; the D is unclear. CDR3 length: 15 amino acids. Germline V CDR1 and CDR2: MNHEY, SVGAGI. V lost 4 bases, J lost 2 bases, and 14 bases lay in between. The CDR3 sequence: CASSSTWQINTEAFF. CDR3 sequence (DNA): TGTGCCAGCAGTTCAACCTGGCAGATCAACACTGAAGCTTTCTTT.

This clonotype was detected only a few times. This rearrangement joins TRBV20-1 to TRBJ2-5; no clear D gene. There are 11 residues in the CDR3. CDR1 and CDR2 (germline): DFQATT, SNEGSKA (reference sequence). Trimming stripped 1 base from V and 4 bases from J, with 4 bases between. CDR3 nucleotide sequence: TGCAGTGCTAGAGTGAGAGAGACCCAGTACTTC. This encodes CSARVRETQYF.

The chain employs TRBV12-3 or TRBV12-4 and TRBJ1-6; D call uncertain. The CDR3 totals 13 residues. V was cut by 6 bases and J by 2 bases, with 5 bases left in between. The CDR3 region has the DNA TGTGCCAGCAGCCCGACCTATAATTCACCCCTCCACTTT. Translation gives CASSPTYNSPLHF.

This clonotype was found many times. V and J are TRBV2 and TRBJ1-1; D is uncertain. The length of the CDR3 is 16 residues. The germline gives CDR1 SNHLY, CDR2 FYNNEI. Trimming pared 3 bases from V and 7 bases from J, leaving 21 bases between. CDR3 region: CASSDLPSSIFLEAFF. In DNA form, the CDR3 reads TGTGCCAGCAGTGACTTACCCAGTTCTATTTTTCTTGAAGCTTTCTTT.

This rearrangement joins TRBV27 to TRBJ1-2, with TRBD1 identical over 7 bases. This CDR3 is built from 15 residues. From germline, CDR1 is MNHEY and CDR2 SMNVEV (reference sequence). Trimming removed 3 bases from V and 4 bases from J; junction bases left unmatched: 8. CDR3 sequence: CASSLDIGTVYGYTF. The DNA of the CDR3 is TGTGCCAGCAGTTTGGATATAGGGACAGTCTATGGCTACACCTTC.

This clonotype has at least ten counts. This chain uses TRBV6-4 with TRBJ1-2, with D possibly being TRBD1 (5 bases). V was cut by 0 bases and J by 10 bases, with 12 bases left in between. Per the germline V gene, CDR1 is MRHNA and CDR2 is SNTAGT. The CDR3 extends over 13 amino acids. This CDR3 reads CASSDSWGGNYTF. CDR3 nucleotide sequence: TGTGCCAGCAGTGACTCTTGGGGGGGAAACTACACCTTC.

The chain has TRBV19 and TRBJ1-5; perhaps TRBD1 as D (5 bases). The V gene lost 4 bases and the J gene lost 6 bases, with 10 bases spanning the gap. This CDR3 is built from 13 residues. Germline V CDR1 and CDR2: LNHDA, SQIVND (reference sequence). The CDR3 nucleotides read TGTGCCAGTAGTAAGGGGTTTAGTCAGCCCCAGCATTTT. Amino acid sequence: CASSKGFSQPQHF.

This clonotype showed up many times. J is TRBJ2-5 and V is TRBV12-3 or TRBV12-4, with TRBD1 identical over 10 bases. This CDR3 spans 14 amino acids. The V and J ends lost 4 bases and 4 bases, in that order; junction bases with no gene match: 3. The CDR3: CASSSRDRGETQYF. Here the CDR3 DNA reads TGTGCCAGCAGTTCCCGGGACAGGGGAGAGACCCAGTACTTC.

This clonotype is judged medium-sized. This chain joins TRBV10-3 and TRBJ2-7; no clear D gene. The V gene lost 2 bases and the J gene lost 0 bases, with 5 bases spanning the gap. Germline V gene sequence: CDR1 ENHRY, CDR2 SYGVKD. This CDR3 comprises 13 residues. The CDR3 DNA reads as TGTGCCATCAGTGAGCCCTCCTCCTACGAGCAGTACTTC. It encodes CAISEPSSYEQYF.

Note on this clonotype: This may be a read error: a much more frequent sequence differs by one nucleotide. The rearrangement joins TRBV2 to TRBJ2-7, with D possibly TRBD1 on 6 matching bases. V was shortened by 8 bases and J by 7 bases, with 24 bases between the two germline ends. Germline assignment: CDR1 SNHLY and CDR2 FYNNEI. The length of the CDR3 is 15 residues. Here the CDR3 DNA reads TGTGCCAGCTGCCTTGGGACAATCCTGTACAATGAGCAGTACTTC. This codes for CASCLGTILYNEQYF. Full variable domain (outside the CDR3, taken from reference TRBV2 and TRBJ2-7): EPEVTQTPSHQVTQMGQEVILRCVPISNHLYFYWYRQILGQKVEFLVSFYNNEISEKSEIFDDQFSVERPDGSNFTLKIRSTKLEDSAMYFCASCLGTILYNEQYFGPGTRLTVT.

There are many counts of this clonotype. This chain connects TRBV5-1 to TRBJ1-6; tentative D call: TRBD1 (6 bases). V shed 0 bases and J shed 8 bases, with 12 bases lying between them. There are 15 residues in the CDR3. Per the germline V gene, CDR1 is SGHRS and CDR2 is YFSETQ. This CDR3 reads CASSLAGRGDSPLHF. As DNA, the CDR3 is TGCGCCAGCAGCTTGGCCGGCAGGGGTGATTCACCCCTCCACTTT.

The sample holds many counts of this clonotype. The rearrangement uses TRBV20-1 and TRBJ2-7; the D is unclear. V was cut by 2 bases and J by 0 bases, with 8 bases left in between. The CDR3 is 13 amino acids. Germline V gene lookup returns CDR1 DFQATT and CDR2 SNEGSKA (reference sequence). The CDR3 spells CSARFPSSYEQYF. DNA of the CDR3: TGCAGTGCTAGATTTCCTAGCTCCTACGAGCAGTACTTC.